This paragraph reports one T cell receptor beta chain. These data originate in a study of blood T cell repertoires in COVID-19. Overall study: Collection of acute and convalescent COVID-19 samples took place in the United States, Italy and Spain. In each case, the material was cDNA or gDNA derived from T cells, B-cell-depleted T cells, or PBMCs.

Trimming removed 2 bases at V and 3 bases at J, with 10 bases between. The CDR3 totals 15 residues. CDR1 and CDR2 (germline): KGHSH, LQKENI. Per the original methods: Cell counts per sample came from amplifying reference gene primers. The repertoire was sequenced with immunoSEQ multiplex PCR; TCRdb's copy has only in-frame clones and lacks some. That table is the source of V, J and clone size, and D and trimming were worked out from the DNA. Of approximately 160,000 clones detected, around nine tenths appear once; the ten largest clones hold roughly 0.56%. Sequencing used peripheral blood. This TCR was sampled from a man aged 50-59 years with acute or convalescent COVID-19. The gene calls are TRBV18 and TRBJ1-4; D ambiguous. The DNA for the CDR3 is TGTGCCAGCTCACCAAGGGAGGCACCTAATGAAAAACTGTTTTTT. As protein: CASSPREAPNEKLFF. The whole variable domain, filled in from reference TRBV18 and TRBJ1-4, reads NAGVMQNPRHLVRRRGQEARLRCSPMKGHSHVYWYRQLPEEGLKFMVYLQKENIIDESGMPKERFSAEFPKEGPSILRIQQVVRGDSAAYFCASSPREAPNEKLFFGSGTQLSVL.